The 5 T cell receptor beta chains below come from one sample, sequenced in a study of human T cells and chemical hapten exposure. Unfractionated whole blood was the source from which total RNA was extracted. TCRdb reanalysed the 5' RACE reads using MiXCR and keeps one entry per CDR3 protein. The sample records 110,000 or so distinct CDR3 sequences, approximately 20% being singletons. The receptors stem from a human donor in good health.

The gene calls are TRBV19 and TRBJ2-1; 11 bases match TRBD2. J was trimmed by 10 bases and V by 6 bases; bases with no gene match: 5. CDR3 length: 13 amino acids. CDR1 is LNHDA, CDR2 SQIVND, per germline (reference sequence). This CDR3 is CASRSSGREEQFF. CDR3 coding DNA: TGTGCCAGTAGGAGTAGCGGGAGGGAGGAGCAGTTCTTC.

This clonotype was seen more than once but under ten times. The rearrangement links TRBV6-5 to TRBJ2-1; TRBD1 matches at 8 bases. The junction had 6 bases not matched to a gene; V was cut back by 2 bases and J by 9 bases. The CDR3 runs 14 residues. Germline CDR1 MNHEY, CDR2 SVGAGI. CDR3 loop: CASSYTDRDGEQFF. For the CDR3, the DNA is TGTGCCAGCAGTTACACGGACAGGGACGGTGAGCAGTTCTTC.

V gene TRBV3-1 combines with J gene TRBJ2-5; 9 bases are shared with TRBD2. The CDR3 consists of 18 residues. CDR1 is LGHDT and CDR2 is YNNKEL in the germline V gene (reference sequence). With V trimmed by 0 bases and J by 3 bases, 11 bases remained unmatched. The CDR3: CASSQDFAREGLEETQYF. Written as DNA, the CDR3 is TGTGCCAGCAGCCAAGATTTTGCGCGGGAGGGCCTGGAAGAGACCCAGTACTTC.

This clonotype was observed at least ten times. The chain employs TRBV29-1 and TRBJ2-5; TRBD1 is a possible D gene (5 bases). The germline V gene encodes CDR1 SQVTM and CDR2 ANQGSEA. The CDR3 runs to 13 residues. V lost 6 bases and J 1 base, leaving 12 bases between the germline ends. CDR3 loop: CSVGDRFQETQYF. The CDR3 region has the DNA TGCAGCGTCGGAGACAGATTCCAAGAGACCCAGTACTTC.

This clonotype was recorded many times. The rearrangement uses TRBV5-4 and TRBJ2-7; 13 positions agree with TRBD2. CDR1 is SGHNT, CDR2 YYREEE, per germline (reference sequence). Trimming removed 4 bases from V and 1 base from J; junction bases left unmatched: 2. The CDR3 consists of 15 residues. CDR3 in DNA: TGTGCCAGCAGCGCGGGACTAGCGGGATCCTACGAGCAGTACTTC. Translating gives CASSAGLAGSYEQYF.